This TCR beta chain was sequenced during a study of brain T cells in children with intractable seizures (dated by TCRdb to about 2021). For the study in its entirety: A NanoString immunology panel was first used to screen resected brain tissue from roughly 53 pediatric epilepsy surgery cases for immune gene transcripts. Of the approximately 12 selected surgery cases, pre-surgery blood was also sequenced for eight, so four had brain tissue only. What the research found in general, with its limitations: Viral specificity was inferred only from CDR3 sequence similarity, and patients' HCMV serostatus was unknown. Because sequencing depth was different between pre-surgery and post-surgery blood, clones absent from the pre-surgery sample may reflect undersampling.

TCR beta chain sequences were generated from genomic DNA using the immunoSEQ assay. On the study's bioinformatics: CDR3 sequences that did not begin with the conserved framework cysteine at position 104 were removed by hand. To get clonality, the normalized Shannon's Diversity Index was subtracted from one, giving values from 0 (maximal diversity) to 1 (oligoclonal). Differences in the frequency of the same CDR3 between samples, such as brain versus blood, were assessed with chi-squared comparison-of-proportions tests. Public clonotypes were found through immuneACCESS searches, while the VDJdb browser was used to judge similarity to known antiviral clonotypes. TCRdb took this table from immuneACCESS and kept in-frame rearrangements with V and J called. Such tables lack part of the clones; where checked against another copy, unresolved V genes explain under half of the gap, and the rest is unexplained. V, J and clone size were drawn from that table, and D and trimming were deduced from the DNA. The table for this sample lists around 100,000 clones; 90% to 95% of them were counted only once. 3.8% of the sample lies in the top ten.

The time point label, read with the paper, signifies: resected brain tissue, or blood drawn just prior to surgery. The surgery cases showing the highest brain T cell transcript signatures were chosen for TCR beta chain sequencing of brain tissue and, when available, of blood. Before surgery, the patients had been given at least one anti-epileptic drug. The TCR-sequenced patients were children whose drug-resistant epilepsy was caused by tuberous sclerosis complex, focal cortical dysplasia, Rasmussen encephalitis or hemimegalencephaly. The blood samples were collected right before the epilepsy surgery. The Monarch genomic DNA purification kit was used to extract bulk genomic DNA from unsorted brain tissue and from whole blood. Of note for this clone: Its antigen target is currently unknown. No clone much larger than this one lies a single base away; base qualities are absent.

Looking up the germline V gene yields CDR1 SGHRS and CDR2 YFSETQ. V is cut back by 7 bases and J by 8 bases, with 6 bases in the junction unmatched. The CDR3, from cysteine to phenylalanine, totals 14 residues. CDR3 DNA is the only sequence kept; it has 42 bases, read in frame from the first base. This specimen was peripheral blood, taken at surgery. This receptor chain uses TRBV5-1 and TRBJ2-1, with 13 bases in between that match TRBD2. The TCR was taken from a boy in the first two years of life with hemimegalencephaly and intractable seizures. CDR3 region: CASGLAGAIDEQFF. Here is the DNA: TGCGCCAGCGGACTAGCGGGAGCAATAGATGAGCAGTTCTTC.